This TCR beta chain comes out of a study of OX40 agonist ivuxolimab in advanced cancers. Study results and caveats: The study did not work out the antigen specificity of the expanded peripheral T cells. On average, CD8+ T cells had more expanded clones than CD4+. At doses 0.1 to 3.0 mg/kg, CD4+ and CD8+ clones expanded.

Profiled with immunoSEQ multiplex PCR; TCRdb holds only in-frame clones, not every one. The repertoire holds about 93,000 clones, with around 94% as singletons. Per the germline V gene, CDR1 is SNHLY and CDR2 is FYNNEI. Trimming took 6 bases from V and 5 from J, leaving 16 bases between them. CDR3 length: 14 residues. The count of this clone is one. Its antigen remains unidentified. This TCR derives from an adult with an advanced solid tumor such as melanoma, head and neck, liver or kidney cancer. The sequencing used CD4+ or CD8+ T cells sorted from blood, collected in a trial of the OX40 agonist ivuxolimab. The chain recombines TRBV2 with TRBJ1-2; D ambiguous. Here the CDR3 DNA reads TGTGCCAGCAGCGTTAGCGACGGGAGATATGGCTACACCTTC. The encoded protein is CASSVSDGRYGYTF. The whole variable domain, remainder taken from reference TRBV2 and TRBJ1-2, is EPEVTQTPSHQVTQMGQEVILRCVPISNHLYFYWYRQILGQKVEFLVSFYNNEISEKSEIFDDQFSVERPDGSNFTLKIRSTKLEDSAMYFCASSVSDGRYGYTFGSGTRLTVV.